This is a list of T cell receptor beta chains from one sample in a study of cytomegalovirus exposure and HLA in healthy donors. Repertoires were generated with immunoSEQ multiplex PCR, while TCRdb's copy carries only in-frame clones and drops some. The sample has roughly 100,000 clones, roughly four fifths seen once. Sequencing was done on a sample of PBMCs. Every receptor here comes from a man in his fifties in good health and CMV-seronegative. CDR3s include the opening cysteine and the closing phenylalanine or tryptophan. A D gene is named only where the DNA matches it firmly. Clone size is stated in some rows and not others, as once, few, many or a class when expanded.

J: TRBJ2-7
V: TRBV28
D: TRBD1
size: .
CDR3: CASSPIQGAYYEQYF
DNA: TGTGCCAGCAGTCCTATACAGGGGGCCTACTACGAGCAGTACTTC

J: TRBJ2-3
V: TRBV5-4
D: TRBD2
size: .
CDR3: CASSPTSGNSDTQYF
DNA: TGTGCCAGCAGCCCGACTAGCGGGAATTCAGATACGCAGTATTTT

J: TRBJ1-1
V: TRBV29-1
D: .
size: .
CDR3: CSVRGGVSEAFF
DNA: TGCAGCGTACGAGGCGGGGTCTCTGAAGCTTTCTTT

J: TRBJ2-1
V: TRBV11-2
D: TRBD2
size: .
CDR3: CASSPGGLKQFF
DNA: TGTGCCAGCAGCCCGGGGGGTCTAAAGCAGTTCTTC

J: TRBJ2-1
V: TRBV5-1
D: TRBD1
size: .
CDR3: CASSLKTGGSYNEQFF
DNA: TGCGCCAGCAGCCTGAAGACAGGGGGCTCCTACAATGAGCAGTTCTTC

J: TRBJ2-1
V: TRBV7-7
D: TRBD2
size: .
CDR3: CASSLRLAGVNEQFF
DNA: TGTGCTAGCAGCTTACGCCTAGCGGGAGTCAATGAGCAGTTCTTC

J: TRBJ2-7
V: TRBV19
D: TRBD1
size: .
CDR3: CASSPQGKDSYEQYF
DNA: TGTGCCAGTAGCCCACAGGGGAAAGATTCCTACGAGCAGTACTTC

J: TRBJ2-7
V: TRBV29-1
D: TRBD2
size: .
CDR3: CSVSVGTRLFDEQYF
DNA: TGCAGCGTGTCTGTCGGGACTAGGCTTTTTGACGAGCAGTACTTC

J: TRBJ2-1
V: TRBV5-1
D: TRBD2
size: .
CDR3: CASSLRTSGTGEQFF
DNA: TGCGCCAGCAGCTTGAGGACTAGCGGGACGGGTGAGCAGTTCTTC

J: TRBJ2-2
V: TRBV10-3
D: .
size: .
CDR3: CAISPPTAAGGKLFF
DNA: TGTGCCATCAGTCCTCCGACTGCGGCGGGCGGGAAGCTGTTTTTT

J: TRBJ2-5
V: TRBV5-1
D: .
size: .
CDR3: CASGGAVQETQYF
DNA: TGCGCCAGCGGGGGGGCGGTGCAAGAGACCCAGTACTTC

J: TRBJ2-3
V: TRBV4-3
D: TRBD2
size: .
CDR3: CASSQDRGTSFPQYF
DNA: TGCGCCAGCAGCCAAGATAGGGGGACTAGCTTTCCGCAGTATTTT

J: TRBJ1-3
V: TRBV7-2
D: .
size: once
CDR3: CASSLRPGEVYSGNTIYF
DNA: TGTGCCAGCAGCTTACGGCCCGGGGAGGTGTACTCTGGAAACACCATATATTTT

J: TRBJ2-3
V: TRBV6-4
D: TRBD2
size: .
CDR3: CASSGVGGEVGNTQYF
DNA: TGTGCCAGCAGTGGGGTGGGGGGGGAGGTAGGAAATACGCAGTATTTT

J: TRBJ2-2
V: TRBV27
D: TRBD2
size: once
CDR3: CAASSVPAVYGTSVYTGELFF
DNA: TGTGCGGCTTCGTCCGTGCCAGCAGTTTACGGGACTAGCGTGTACACCGGGGAGCTGTTTTTT

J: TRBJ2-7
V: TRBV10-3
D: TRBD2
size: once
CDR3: CATLRGEPSYEQYF
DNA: TGTGCCACACTGCGGGGGGAGCCCTCCTACGAGCAGTACTTC

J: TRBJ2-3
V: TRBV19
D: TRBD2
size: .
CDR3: CASSAGTSGRTDTQYF
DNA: TGTGCCAGTAGTGCCGGGACTAGCGGGAGGACAGATACGCAGTATTTT

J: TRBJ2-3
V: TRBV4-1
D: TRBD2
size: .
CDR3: CASSPLLAGAADTQYF
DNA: TGCGCCAGCAGCCCGCTACTAGCGGGAGCTGCGGATACGCAGTATTTT

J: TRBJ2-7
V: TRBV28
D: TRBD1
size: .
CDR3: CASLTGGQGRYEQYF
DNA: TGTGCCAGCCTAACTGGGGGACAGGGGCGCTACGAGCAGTACTTC

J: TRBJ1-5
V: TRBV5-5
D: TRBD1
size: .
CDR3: CASSLEPGQYQPQHF
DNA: TGTGCCAGCAGCTTGGAACCGGGACAGTATCAGCCCCAGCATTTT

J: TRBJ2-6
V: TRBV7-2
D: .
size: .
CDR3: CASSLGAGVGANVLTF
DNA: TGTGCCAGCAGCCTGGGAGCAGGGGTGGGGGCCAACGTCCTGACTTTC

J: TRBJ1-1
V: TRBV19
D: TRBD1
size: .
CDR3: CASSLGGTDGEAFF
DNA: TGTGCCAGTAGTCTTGGAGGGACAGACGGTGAAGCTTTCTTT

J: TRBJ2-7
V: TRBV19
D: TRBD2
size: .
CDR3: CASSMGAGGASEQYF
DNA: TGTGCCAGTAGTATGGGAGCGGGAGGAGCATCCGAGCAGTACTTC

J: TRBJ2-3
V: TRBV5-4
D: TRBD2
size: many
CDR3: CASSTGTGGYTDTQYF
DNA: TGTGCCAGCAGCACCGGGACCGGGGGGTACACAGATACGCAGTATTTT

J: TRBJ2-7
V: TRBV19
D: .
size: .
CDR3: CASSIDSGTREQYF
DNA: TGTGCCAGTAGTATAGACTCCGGGACTCGGGAGCAGTACTTC

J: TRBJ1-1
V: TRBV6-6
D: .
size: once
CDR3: CASSYREPGDTEAFF
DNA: TGTGCCAGCAGTTACCGAGAGCCCGGGGACACTGAAGCTTTCTTT

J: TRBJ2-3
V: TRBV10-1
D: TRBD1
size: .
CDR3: CAAGQGAVTDTQYF
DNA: TGCGCCGCGGGACAGGGGGCAGTCACAGATACGCAGTATTTT

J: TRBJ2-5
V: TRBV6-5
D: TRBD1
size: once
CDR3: CASRPGGEQETQYF
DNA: TGTGCCAGCAGACCAGGGGGCGAACAAGAGACCCAGTACTTC

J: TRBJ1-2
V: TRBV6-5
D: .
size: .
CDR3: CASSRAGPYGYTF
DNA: TGTGCCAGCAGTAGGGCAGGGCCCTATGGCTACACCTTC

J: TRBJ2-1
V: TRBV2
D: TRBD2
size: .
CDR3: CASSEAGLAGGQNEQFF
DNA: TGTGCCAGCAGTGAAGCGGGACTAGCGGGAGGGCAAAATGAGCAGTTCTTC

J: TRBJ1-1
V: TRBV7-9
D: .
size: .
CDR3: CASSFPMKLDSEAFF
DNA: TGTGCCAGCAGCTTCCCTATGAAGCTGGACAGTGAAGCTTTCTTT

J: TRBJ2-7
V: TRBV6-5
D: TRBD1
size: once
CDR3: CASRPGQGLFYEQYF
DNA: TGTGCCAGCAGACCTGGACAGGGTCTTTTTTACGAGCAGTACTTC

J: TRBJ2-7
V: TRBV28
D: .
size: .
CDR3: CASSLGGYEQYF
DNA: TGTGCCAGCAGTTTAGGGGGGTACGAGCAGTACTTC

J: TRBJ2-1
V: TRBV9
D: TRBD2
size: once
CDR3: CASSVSASGREDEQFF
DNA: TGTGCCAGCAGCGTTTCTGCTAGCGGGAGGGAGGATGAGCAGTTCTTC

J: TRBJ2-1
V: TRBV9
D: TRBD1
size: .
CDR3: CASSVRQGFLYNEQFF
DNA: TGTGCCAGCAGCGTCCGACAGGGCTTCCTTTACAATGAGCAGTTCTTC

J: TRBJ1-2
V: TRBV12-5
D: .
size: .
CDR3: CASQGEANYGYTF
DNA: TGTGCTAGTCAAGGAGAGGCTAACTATGGCTACACCTTC

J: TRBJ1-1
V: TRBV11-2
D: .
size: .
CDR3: CASSLVTGHAFF
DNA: TGTGCCAGCAGCTTAGTCACAGGGCATGCTTTCTTT